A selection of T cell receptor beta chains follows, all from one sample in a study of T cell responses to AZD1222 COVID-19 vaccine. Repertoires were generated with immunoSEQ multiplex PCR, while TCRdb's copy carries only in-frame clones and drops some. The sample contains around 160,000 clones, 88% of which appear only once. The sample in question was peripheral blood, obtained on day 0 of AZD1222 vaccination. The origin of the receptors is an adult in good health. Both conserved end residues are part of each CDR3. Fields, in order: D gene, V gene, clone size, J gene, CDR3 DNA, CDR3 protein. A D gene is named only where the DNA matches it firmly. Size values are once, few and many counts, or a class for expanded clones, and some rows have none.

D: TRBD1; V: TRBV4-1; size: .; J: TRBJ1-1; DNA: TGCGCCAGCAGCCAGGAGACAGGGGGCGCAGGGGGGACTGAAGCTTTCTTT; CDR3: CASSQETGGAGGTEAFF
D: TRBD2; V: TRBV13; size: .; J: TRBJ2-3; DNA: TGTGCCAGCAGCTCCCGGACTAGCGGGGGGACTAGCACAGATACGCAGTATTTT; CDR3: CASSSRTSGGTSTDTQYF
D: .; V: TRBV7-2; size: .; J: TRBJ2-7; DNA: TGTGCCAGCAGCTTGGGCAGGGGCCCCCCGTACGAGCAGTACTTC; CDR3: CASSLGRGPPYEQYF
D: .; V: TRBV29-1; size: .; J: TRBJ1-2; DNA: TGCAGCGTTGATTCCCGGGACGGATATGGCTACACCTTC; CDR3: CSVDSRDGYGYTF
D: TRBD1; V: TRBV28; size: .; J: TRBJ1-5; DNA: TGTGCCAGCAGTTTCTTCAAACAGGGGGCGGTTCATAGCAATCAGCCCCAGCATTTT; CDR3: CASSFFKQGAVHSNQPQHF
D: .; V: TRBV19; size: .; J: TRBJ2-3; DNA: TGTGCCAGTAGTATAGTTGCCCCGGGGGGCACAGATACGCAGTATTTT; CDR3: CASSIVAPGGTDTQYF
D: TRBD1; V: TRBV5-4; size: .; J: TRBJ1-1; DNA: TGTGCCAGCAGCTGGGCGGACAGGTCCTTGAACACTGAAGCTTTCTTT; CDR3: CASSWADRSLNTEAFF
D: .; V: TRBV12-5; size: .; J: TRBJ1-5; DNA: TGTGCTAGTGGTTTCGAGAGCACCGGGACAAAGCATTTT; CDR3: CASGFESTGTKHF
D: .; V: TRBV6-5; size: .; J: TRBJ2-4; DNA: TGTGCCAGCAGTCCCACGAGGCCTCAGGACATTCAGTACTTC; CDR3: CASSPTRPQDIQYF
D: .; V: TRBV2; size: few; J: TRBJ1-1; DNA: TGTGCCAGCAGGAAAGACATGAACACTGAAGCTTTCTTT; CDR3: CASRKDMNTEAFF
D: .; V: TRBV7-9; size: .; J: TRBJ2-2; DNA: TGTGCCAGCAGCTTAGCAGGCGGGGGCCGCACCGGGGAGCTGTTTTTT; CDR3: CASSLAGGGRTGELFF
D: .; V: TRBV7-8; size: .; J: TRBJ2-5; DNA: TGTGCCAGCAGCTCGCAGGGTCCACTCTTCCAAGAGACCCAGTACTTC; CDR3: CASSSQGPLFQETQYF
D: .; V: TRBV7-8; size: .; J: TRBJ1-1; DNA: TGTGCCAGCAGCTCCGTAAACCAAGGGTTGGGGAACACTGAAGCTTTCTTT; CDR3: CASSSVNQGLGNTEAFF
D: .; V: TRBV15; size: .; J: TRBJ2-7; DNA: TGTGCCACCAGCAGAGATCGGGACGTGGGGTACGAGCAGTACTTC; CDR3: CATSRDRDVGYEQYF
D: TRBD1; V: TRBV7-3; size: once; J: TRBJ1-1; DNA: TGTGCCAGCAGCTTAATGGACAGGGCTAATGAAGCTTTCTTT; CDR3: CASSLMDRANEAFF
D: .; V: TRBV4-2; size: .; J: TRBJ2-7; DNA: TGTGCCAGCAGCCAAGCCAGGGGAGGCTACGAGCAGTACTTC; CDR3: CASSQARGGYEQYF
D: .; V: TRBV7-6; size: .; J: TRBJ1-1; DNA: TGTGCCAGCAGCCGTTCCCGGTCAGTGAACACTGAAGCTTTCTTT; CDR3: CASSRSRSVNTEAFF
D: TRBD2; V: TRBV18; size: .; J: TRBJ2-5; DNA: TGTGCCAGCTCACCACGTACTAGCGGGGCTGGCGAGACCCAGTACTTC; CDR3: CASSPRTSGAGETQYF
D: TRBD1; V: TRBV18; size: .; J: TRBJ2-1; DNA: TGTGCCAGCTCACCGTGGACAGGGGATGAGCAGTTCTTC; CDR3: CASSPWTGDEQFF
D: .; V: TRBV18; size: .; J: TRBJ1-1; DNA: TGTGCCAGCTCCGCCCGACTGAACACTGAAGCTTTCTTT; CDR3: CASSARLNTEAFF
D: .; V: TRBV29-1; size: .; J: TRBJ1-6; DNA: TGCAGCGTTGGAGGGAGAGATTCACCCCTCCACTTT; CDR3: CSVGGRDSPLHF
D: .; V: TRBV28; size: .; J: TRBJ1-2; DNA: TGTGCCAGCAGTTTAGTACAGGTATATGGCTACACCTTC; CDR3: CASSLVQVYGYTF
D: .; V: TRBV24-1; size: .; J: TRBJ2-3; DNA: TGTGCCACCAGTGATCAACGGGGGGCAAGAGATACGCAGTATTTT; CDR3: CATSDQRGARDTQYF
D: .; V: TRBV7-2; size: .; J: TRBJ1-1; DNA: TGTGCCAGCAGCAAAACTGGTAGGGTCACTGAAGCTTTCTTT; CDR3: CASSKTGRVTEAFF
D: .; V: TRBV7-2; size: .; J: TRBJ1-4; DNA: TGTGCCAGCAGCCAGACGGGGGCAGCAACTAATGAAAAACTGTTTTTT; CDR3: CASSQTGAATNEKLFF
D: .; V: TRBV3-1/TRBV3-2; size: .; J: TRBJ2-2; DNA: TGTGCCAGCAGCCACTGGGTCGGGGAGCTGTTTTTT; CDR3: CASSHWVGELFF
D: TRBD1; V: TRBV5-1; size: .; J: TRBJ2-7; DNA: TGCGCCAGCAGCTTGGGGGACAGGGGCGCCAACGAGCAGTACTTC; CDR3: CASSLGDRGANEQYF
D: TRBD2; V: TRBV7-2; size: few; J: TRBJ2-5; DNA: TGTGCCAGCAGCCTAGCGGGGGGTGGAACGAAAGAGACCCAGTACTTC; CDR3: CASSLAGGGTKETQYF
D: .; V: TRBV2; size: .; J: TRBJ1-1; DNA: TGTGCCAGCAGTCCCGGGAGAAAGGTTGTGAACACTGAAGCTTTCTTT; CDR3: CASSPGRKVVNTEAFF
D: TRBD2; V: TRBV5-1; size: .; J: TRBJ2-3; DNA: TGCGCCAGCAGCTTGGCACTAGCGGGAGCCACAGATACGCAGTATTTT; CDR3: CASSLALAGATDTQYF
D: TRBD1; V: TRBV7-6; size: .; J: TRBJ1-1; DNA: TGTGCCAGCAGCTCCCAGGGGGCCGCCGGGACTGAAGCTTTCTTT; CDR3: CASSSQGAAGTEAFF
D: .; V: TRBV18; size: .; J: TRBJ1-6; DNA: TGTGCCAGCTCCCGTGGGGGTTCTTCACCCCTCCACTTT; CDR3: CASSRGGSSPLHF
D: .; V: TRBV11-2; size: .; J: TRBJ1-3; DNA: TGTGCCAGCAGGGGGATAAAAAGGGGAAACACCATATATTTT; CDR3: CASRGIKRGNTIYF
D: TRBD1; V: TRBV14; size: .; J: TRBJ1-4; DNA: TGTGCCAGCAGCGTACTGACAGGGACTAATGAAAAACTGTTTTTT; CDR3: CASSVLTGTNEKLFF
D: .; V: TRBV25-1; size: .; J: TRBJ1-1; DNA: TGTGCCAGCAGTGTAAACCCGGGGATCGAGGCTTTCTTT; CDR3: CASSVNPGIEAFF
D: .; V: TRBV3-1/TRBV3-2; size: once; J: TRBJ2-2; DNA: TGTGCCAGCAGCCGCCCCTTACGGCTAGCGAACACCGGGGAGCTGTTTTTT; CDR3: CASSRPLRLANTGELFF
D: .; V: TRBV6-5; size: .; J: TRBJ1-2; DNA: TGTGCCAGCAGTTACTCGAACGCCGGATCTTATGGCTACACCTTC; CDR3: CASSYSNAGSYGYTF
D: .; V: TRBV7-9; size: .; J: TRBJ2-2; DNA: TGTGCCAGCGCGCGCGACACCGGGGAGCTGTTTTTT; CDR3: CASARDTGELFF
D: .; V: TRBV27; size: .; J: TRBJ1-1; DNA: TGTGCCAGCAGAAGCCACAGGAACACTGAAGCTTTCTTT; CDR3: CASRSHRNTEAFF
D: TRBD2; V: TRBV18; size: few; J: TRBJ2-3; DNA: TGTGCCAGCTCGTCGCGACAGCGGGGTGAAACAGATACGCAGTATTTT; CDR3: CASSSRQRGETDTQYF
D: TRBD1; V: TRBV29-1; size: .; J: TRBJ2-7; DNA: TGCAGCGCCACAGGGGGATGGTACGAGCAGTACTTC; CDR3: CSATGGWYEQYF
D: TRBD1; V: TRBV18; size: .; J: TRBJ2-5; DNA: TGTGCCAGCTCATCATCACCCGGGACAGGGGGAGAGACCCAGTACTTC; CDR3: CASSSSPGTGGETQYF
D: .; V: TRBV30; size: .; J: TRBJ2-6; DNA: TGTGCCTGGAGTCACCTATCTGGGGCCAACGTCCTGACTTTC; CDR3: CAWSHLSGANVLTF
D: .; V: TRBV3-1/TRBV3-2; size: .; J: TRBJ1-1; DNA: TGTGCCAGCAGCCAGTTGAACACTGAAGCTTTCTTT; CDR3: CASSQLNTEAFF
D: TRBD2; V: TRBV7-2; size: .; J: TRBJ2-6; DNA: TGTGCCAGCAGCCTGACTAGCGGGGGGGGCTCTGGGGCCAACGTCCTGACTTTC; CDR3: CASSLTSGGGSGANVLTF
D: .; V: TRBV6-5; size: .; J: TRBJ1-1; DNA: TGTGCCAGCATCAACGGGAGACCGAACACTGAAGCTTTCTTT; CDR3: CASINGRPNTEAFF
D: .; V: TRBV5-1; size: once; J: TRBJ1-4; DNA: TGCGCCAGCAGCCCACTGGCAACTAATGAAAAACTGTTTTTT; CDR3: CASSPLATNEKLFF
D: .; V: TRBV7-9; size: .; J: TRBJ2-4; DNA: TGTGCCAGCAGTAAAGGGGGGATTGTTGGCAAAAACATTCAGTACTTC; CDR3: CASSKGGIVGKNIQYF